A selection of T cell receptor beta chains follows, all from one sample in a study of T-cell reconstitution after alpha-beta-depleted transplantation in children. TCRdb reprocessed the PCR reads via MiXCR and lists one record per CDR3 protein. The sample holds roughly 200,000 distinct CDR3 sequences, about 6.3% seen once. Source: PBMCs from the stem cell graft donor, taken from the stem cell graft. These receptors were obtained from a human donor who donated a stem cell graft to a child with Wiskott-Aldrich syndrome. The conserved cysteine and the conserved F or W are not part of the CDR3 here.

V: TRBV6-1
J: TRBJ2-5
CDR3: ATYPDSPGVETQY

V: TRBV20-1
J: TRBJ1-2
CDR3: SVSLNYGYT

V: TRBV3-1
J: TRBJ2-7
CDR3: ASSQDGGRVDEQY

V: TRBV7-6
J: TRBJ1-3
CDR3: ASSPVNINSGNTIY

V: TRBV27
J: TRBJ2-5
CDR3: ASSLAPKETQY

V: TRBV7-9
J: TRBJ2-7
CDR3: ASSPVSGGVLYEQY

V: TRBV5-1
J: TRBJ2-1
CDR3: ASSLGQRNEQF

V: TRBV25-1
J: TRBJ2-5
CDR3: ASSETDQETQY

V: TRBV7-9
J: TRBJ1-2
CDR3: ASSSLGQGVYGYT

V: TRBV7-9
J: TRBJ2-3
CDR3: ASSPGLLGSTDTQY

V: TRBV12-3/TRBV12-4
J: TRBJ2-1
CDR3: ASSLFQGARNEQF